Listed here are 14 T cell receptor beta chains from one sample, sequenced in a study of Graves' ophthalmopathy and Graves' hyperthyroidism. RNA transcripts yielded amplified TCR beta CDR3 regions. HTBI-primed RT-PCR formed the first round, and a multiplex PCR formed the second. TCRdb redid the calling of the multiplex PCR reads with MiXCR, one entry per CDR3 protein. Here the sample spans around 1,200,000 distinct CDR3 sequences, about 40% being singletons. Sequenced: peripheral blood or thyroid tissue (not recorded which). The receptor source for this set is an adult man with Graves' hyperthyroidism.

This clonotype was seen ten or more times. V and J are TRBV7-9 and TRBJ1-2; D perhaps matches TRBD1 (5 bases). The CDR3 runs 15 residues. With 5 bases removed from V and 0 bases from J, the gap between germline ends came to 13 bases. The germline V gene encodes CDR1 SEHNR and CDR2 FQNEAQ (reference sequence). In DNA form, the CDR3 reads TGTGCCAGCAGCCCGGGGGACCGACCTAACTATGGCTACACCTTC. This translates into CASSPGDRPNYGYTF.

This clonotype was counted ten times or more. This chain connects TRBV9 to TRBJ2-2, with 9 bases matching TRBD2. Trimming cost V 1 base and J 1 base; bases outside gene matches: 2. From germline, CDR1 is SGDLS and CDR2 YYNGEE. This CDR3 comprises 16 residues. The CDR3 loop is CASSVRLAENTGELFF. Here the CDR3 DNA reads TGTGCCAGCAGCGTAAGACTAGCGGAGAACACCGGGGAGCTGTTTTTT.

This clonotype was seen only a few times. V is TRBV7-2 and J is TRBJ1-3; TRBD1 is a possible D gene (6 bases). Trimming cost V 6 bases and J 3 bases, with 18 bases left between them. This CDR3 region has 16 residues. CDR1 and CDR2 (germline): SGHTA, FQGNSA. CDR3 sequence: CASSSWGAQDGNTIYF. The CDR3 region has the DNA TGTGCCAGCAGTTCTTGGGGGGCCCAGGATGGAAACACCATATATTTT. Together with reference TRBV7-2 and TRBJ1-3, the CDR3 gives the full variable domain: GAGVSQSPSNKVTEKGKDVELRCDPISGHTALYWYRQSLGQGLEFLIYFQGNSAPDKSGLPSDRFSAERTGGSVSTLTIQRTQQEDSAVYLCASSSWGAQDGNTIYFGEGSWLTVV.

As for this clonotype: A read error may be the cause here, since a much bigger clone is one base away. The chain recombines TRBV5-1 with TRBJ1-1; the D is unclear. CDR1 and CDR2 (germline): SGHRS, YFSETQ. There are 15 residues in the CDR3. The CDR3 reads CASNLKDSSYTEAFF. For the CDR3, the DNA is TGCGCCAGCAACTTGAAGGACTCCTCCTACACTGAAGCTTTCTTT. Looking up the rest from reference TRBV5-1 and TRBJ1-1 gives the full variable domain: KAGVTQTPRYLIKTRGQQVTLSCSPISGHRSVSWYQQTPGQGLQFLFEYFSETQRNKGNFPGRFSGRQFSNSRSEMNVSTLELGDSALYLCASNLKDSSYTEAFFGQGTRLTVV.

This clonotype was picked up many times. The chain carries TRBV7-2 and TRBJ1-1; D is perhaps TRBD1 (6 bases). Per germline, CDR1 SGHTA and CDR2 FQGNSA. Between the trimmed V and J ends, which lost 4 bases and 7 bases, there was a span of 19 bases. The CDR3 loop spans 15 amino acids. CDR3 sequence reads: CASSSFGGTGSEAFF. CDR3 nucleotide sequence: TGTGCCAGCAGCTCATTTGGGGGAACAGGGAGTGAAGCTTTCTTT.

The CDR3 coding sequence is TGCAGCGTGCGAACCGGGACAGGCACCTACGAGCAGTACTTC. Its translation is CSVRTGTGTYEQYF. The chain employs TRBV29-1 and TRBJ2-7, with TRBD1 matching over 8 bases. CDR3 length equals 14 residues. Germline-derived CDR1 and CDR2 are SQVTM and ANQGSEA. With 6 bases clipped from V and 2 bases from J, the junction kept 9 bases outside the gene matches.

This clonotype was found a few times. The chain is built from TRBV15 and TRBJ1-5; 7 bases align to TRBD1. Germline-derived CDR1 and CDR2 are LNHNV and YYDKDF (reference sequence). The CDR3 is 15 residues long. V trimming: 0 bases; J trimming: 2 bases; junction bases outside the gene matches: 1. The CDR3 DNA is TGTGCCACCAGCAGAGAAGGACAGGGCAATCAGCCCCAGCATTTT. Translation gives CATSREGQGNQPQHF. Supplemented by reference TRBV15 and TRBJ1-5, the full variable domain reads DAMVIQNPRYQVTQFGKPVTLSCSQTLNHNVMYWYQQKSSQAPKLLFHYYDKDFNNEADTPDNFQSRRPNTSFCFLDIRSPGLGDTAMYLCATSREGQGNQPQHFGDGTRLSIL.

This clonotype occurred many times. This chain links TRBV7-8 with TRBJ2-5; TRBD1 matches at 7 bases. Germline CDR1 SGHVS, CDR2 FQNEAQ. The CDR3 runs to 14 residues. Trimming removed 6 bases from V and 1 base from J; junction bases left unmatched: 5. This chain's CDR3 is CASSSTGAQETQYF. The CDR3 DNA reads as TGTGCCAGCAGTTCTACAGGGGCCCAAGAGACCCAGTACTTC.

This clonotype has a single count. A read error is likely, as this CDR3 ends without the conserved phenylalanine or tryptophan. J is TRBJ1-1 and V is TRBV7-3; D is possibly TRBD1 (5 bases). Looked up from germline, CDR1 is SGHTA and CDR2 is FQGTGA. This CDR3 has 15 amino acids. The V gene lost 5 bases and the J gene lost 4 bases, with 17 bases spanning the gap. CDR3 coding DNA: TGTGCCAGCAGCCCGAGTGGGGGACTTGGCACTGAAGCTTTCCTT. It codes for CASSPSGGLGTEAFL.

The table lists this clonotype with many counts. The gene calls are TRBV20-1 and TRBJ1-2; the D is unclear. V lost 0 bases, J lost 0 bases, and 11 bases lay in between. CDR3 length: 15 residues. The germline CDR1 and CDR2 sequences are DFQATT and SNEGSKA (reference sequence). CDR3 loop: CSARDLQAANYGYTF. CDR3 bases: TGCAGTGCTAGAGATTTGCAAGCCGCTAACTATGGCTACACCTTC.

This clonotype was seen many times. The chain uses TRBV12-3 or TRBV12-4 and TRBJ2-7; 10 bases map to TRBD1. The CDR3 is 15 residues long. V shed 6 bases and J 8 bases; nucleotides not matched to a gene: 13. The CDR3 region has the DNA TGTGCCAGCAGACGGTCTGAGGACAGGGGGATCAAGCAGTACTTC. It yields the protein CASRRSEDRGIKQYF.

The chain couples TRBV10-3 to TRBJ1-1; D gene uncertain. Germline CDR1 is ENHRY and CDR2 is SYGVKD. Between the trimmed V and J ends, which lost 0 bases and 0 bases, there was a span of 5 bases. This CDR3 has 14 residues. The CDR3 region is CAISESEMNTEAFF. The CDR3 nucleotides read TGTGCCATCAGTGAGTCAGAAATGAACACTGAAGCTTTCTTT.

This clonotype occurred many times. Here the CDR3 reads CSARGRPSYEQYF. The CDR3 DNA reads as TGCAGTGCTAGGGGGAGACCCTCCTACGAGCAGTACTTC. This sequence joins TRBV20-1 and TRBJ2-7, with D maybe TRBD2 (5 bases). CDR3 size: 13 residues. The ends were cut back, 3 bases at V and 0 bases at J, with 9 bases in the middle. From germline, CDR1 is DFQATT and CDR2 SNEGSKA (reference sequence).

This clonotype has a count of ten or more. CDR3 loop: CAISESGSANTGELFF. Here the CDR3 DNA reads TGTGCCATCAGTGAGTCGGGCAGCGCGAACACCGGGGAGCTGTTTTTT. The J gene is TRBJ2-2, the V gene TRBV10-3; D is uncertain. Germline CDR1 reads ENHRY; CDR2 reads SYGVKD. The V and J ends lost 0 bases and 0 bases respectively, with 8 bases between them. The CDR3 sequence is 16 residues long.